A single sample gave rise to the 5 T cell receptor beta chains below, sequenced in a study of blood T cells in healthy people across ages. Then a second PCR, running about 6 to 12 cycles, was carried out with a sample-barcoded 5' primer and a J-beta primer mix. TCRdb re-called the 5' RACE reads with MiXCR, one entry per CDR3 protein. Of about 1.5 million distinct CDR3 sequences detected, about 45% appear once; the ten largest clones hold approximately 4%. Sequenced input: blood. Receptor source: a woman between 18 and 30 years old in good health.

Remarks on this clonotype: Compared with germline, one end of the junction differs, possibly owing to a read error. The chain recombines TRBV4-1 with TRBJ2-1; D call uncertain. CDR1 is MGHRA, CDR2 YSYEKL, per germline. This CDR3 is built from 16 residues. The CDR3 region is CASSQEDPSSHNEQFF. CDR3 DNA: TGCGCCAGCAGCCAAGAAGACCCCAGCTCCCACAATGAGCAGTTCTTC.

The DNA for the CDR3 is TGTGCCAGCAGCCCGTACCTGGGACAGTCTCCTAACTATGGCTACACCTTC. This codes for CASSPYLGQSPNYGYTF. The gene calls are TRBV9 and TRBJ1-2; TRBD1 aligns across 7 bases. This CDR3 is built from 17 residues. Looked up from germline, CDR1 is SGDLS and CDR2 is YYNGEE. The trim removed 4 bases at V and 0 bases at J, leaving 12 bases unmatched.

The chain has TRBV4-3 and TRBJ2-1, with TRBD2 identical over 9 bases. V dropped 0 bases and J dropped 8; count of bases not matched to a gene: 11. From germline, CDR1 is LGHNA and CDR2 YSLEER. CDR3 length equals 17 residues. The CDR3 nucleotides are TGCGCCAGCAGCCAAGATCCCCCTAGCGGGGCGCAAGATGAGCAGTTCTTC. It yields the protein CASSQDPPSGAQDEQFF.

The table lists this clonotype with a few counts. The rearrangement joins TRBV6-5 to TRBJ2-3, with D possibly called TRBD1 or TRBD2 (6 bases each). This CDR3 comprises 15 residues. Trimming removed 0 bases at V and 8 bases at J, with 15 bases between. Germline-derived CDR1 and CDR2 are MNHEY and SVGAGI. CDR3 residues: CASSYSVRGGGTQYF. DNA for the CDR3: TGTGCCAGCAGTTACTCGGTCAGGGGAGGAGGTACGCAGTATTTT.

This clonotype was detected only a few times. The chain employs TRBV12-3 or TRBV12-4 and TRBJ1-2; D unclear. The germline V and J ends were trimmed by 6 bases and 5 bases, with 13 bases remaining between them. CDR3 length: 13 amino acids. The CDR3 nucleotides are TGTGCCAGCAGCAGACTCCTCCCTTATGGCTACACCTTC. Its translation: CASSRLLPYGYTF.